This T cell receptor beta chain emerged from a study of response to subunit inactivated influenza vaccine. Study-wide results and caveats: Few new T cells, the authors suggested, are recruited by each seasonal influenza vaccination.

MiXCR, run by TCRdb on the RT-PCR reads, gives a single entry per CDR3 protein. The repertoire holds around 850,000 distinct CDR3 sequences, with around a sixth as singletons. Germline V lookup: CDR1 SGHRS, CDR2 YFSETQ. The germline V and J ends were trimmed by 7 bases and 4 bases, with 11 bases remaining between them. CDR3 length equals 12 residues. Comment on this clonotype: Antigen specificity is unknown.

The specimen comprised PBMCs from blood, sampled about 5 days after vaccination. The chain carries TRBV5-1 and TRBJ1-1; no firm D call. This sequence originates from a man over 45 who received an inactivated influenza vaccine. This CDR3 is CASQTGGTEAFF. CDR3 nucleotide sequence: TGCGCCAGCCAAACGGGAGGCACTGAAGCTTTCTTT.